The rows below give T cell receptor beta chains drawn from one sample of a study of early T cells in non-severe SARS-CoV-2 infection. Each CDR3 protein is one row after TCRdb ran MiXCR on the 5' RACE reads. The table has about 64,000 distinct CDR3 sequences, roughly 12% seen once. The sequencing used whole blood, collected at baseline. The receptors shown here come from an adult who was a healthcare worker with PCR-confirmed SARS-CoV-2 infection or an uninfected control (not recorded which). Both conserved end residues are part of each CDR3. A D gene is named only where the DNA matches it firmly. A row's size may be missing; if present it is once, few, many or a size class.

clone_size j_call v_call d_call cdr3_aa cdr3_nt
few TRBJ1-1 TRBV10-1 . CASSYSGTTEVFF TGCGCCAGCAGCTACTCAGGGACTACTGAAGTTTTCTTT
few TRBJ1-6 TRBV2 . CASSVAGFVANSPLHF TGTGCCAGCAGTGTAGCAGGGTTCGTAGCGAATTCACCCCTCCACTTT
. TRBJ2-1 TRBV20-1 . CSALLGPSSYNEQFF TGCAGTGCCCTCCTCGGACCGAGCTCCTACAATGAGCAGTTCTTC
once TRBJ2-7 TRBV7-2 . CASSPQGGLDEQYF TGTGCCAGCAGCCCCCAGGGAGGTCTGGACGAGCAGTACTTC
few TRBJ2-3 TRBV4-3 TRBD2 CASSQDLAGGTDTQYF TGCGCCAGCAGCCAGGATCTAGCGGGAGGTACAGATACGCAGTATTTT
. TRBJ1-2 TRBV20-1 TRBD1 CSARPGQGNYGYTF TGCAGTGCTAGACCGGGACAGGGGAACTATGGCTACACCTTC
. TRBJ1-1 TRBV6-2/TRBV6-3 . CASSYLTSEAFF TGTGCCAGCAGTTACTTAACGAGTGAAGCTTTCTTT
. TRBJ2-1 TRBV24-1 . CATSEWGNEQFF TGTGCCACCAGTGAGTGGGGCAATGAGCAGTTCTTC
. TRBJ2-7 TRBV19 . CASSIAWGNTYEQYF TGTGCCAGTAGTATAGCCTGGGGGAATACTTACGAGCAGTACTTC
. TRBJ2-7 TRBV28 TRBD2 CASKLAGDSYEQYF TGTGCCAGCAAACTAGCGGGGGACTCCTACGAGCAGTACTTC
few TRBJ2-6 TRBV20-1 . CSAYQSSGANVLTF TGCAGTGCTTACCAGAGCTCTGGGGCCAACGTCCTGACTTTC
few TRBJ1-3 TRBV18 . CASSPRESVRGNTIYF TGTGCCAGCTCACCCCGAGAAAGCGTACGGGGAAACACCATATATTTT
many TRBJ1-5 TRBV6-1 TRBD1 CASSEDAGTGNQPQHF TGTGCCAGCAGTGAAGACGCCGGGACAGGCAATCAGCCCCAGCATTTT
. TRBJ1-5 TRBV28 TRBD1 CASSLTGGIQPQHF TGTGCCAGCAGTTTAACAGGGGGCATTCAGCCCCAGCATTTT